The 11 T cell receptor beta chains presented below share a single source sample, sequenced in a study of beta chain features in type 1 diabetes. Expressed TCRB transcripts got sequenced, as all isolated RNA was reverse transcribed. Libraries were prepared by immunoSEQ multiplex PCR; TCRdb keeps only in-frame clonotypes and omits some of them. Among around 150,000 clones listed, almost 65% were seen once. Study outcomes and limitations: For Type 1 diabetes patients, all four CD4+ subsets carried TCRB CDR3s that were moderately but significantly shorter.

Their specific antigens are unknown. Sequencing was carried out using naive CD4+ T cells from blood. Receptor source: a man aged 25 to 40 with type 1 diabetes.

The CDR3 DNA reads as TGTGCCAGCAGCCAAGCGGGGCCCCCAGAGACCCAGTACTTC. This encodes CASSQAGPPETQYF. The chain has TRBV7-2 and TRBJ2-5; 7 nucleotides align to TRBD2. The CDR3 covers 14 residues. Germline V gene lookup returns CDR1 SGHTA and CDR2 FQGNSA. J was trimmed by 4 bases and V by 5 bases; bases with no gene match: 7.

This clone was recorded once. The chain recombines TRBV7-2 with TRBJ2-3; TRBD2 might be the D (5 bases). Germline CDR1 and CDR2: SGHTA and FQGNSA. The V gene lost 5 bases and the J gene lost 4 bases, with 22 bases spanning the gap. The CDR3 has 17 residues. In DNA form, the CDR3 reads TGTGCCAGCAGCCCCTATAGGGCGCGGGCCAGGCCAGATACGCAGTATTTT. It is translated as CASSPYRARARPDTQYF.

This sequence joins TRBV30 and TRBJ1-1; the D is unclear. The germline V gene has CDR1 GTSNPN and CDR2 SVGIG (reference sequence). The CDR3 loop spans 11 amino acids. Trimming took 7 bases from V and 6 from J, leaving 12 bases between them. CDR3 sequence reads: CAYSNSPEAFF. The CDR3 bases are TGTGCCTATTCGAACTCCCCTGAAGCTTTCTTT.

The genes are TRBV7-2 and TRBJ2-1; 11 bases are shared with TRBD2. Germline V lookup: CDR1 SGHTA, CDR2 FQGNSA. Trimming removed 0 bases from V and 2 bases from J; junction bases left unmatched: 3. The CDR3 is 17 amino acids. CDR3 nucleotides: TGTGCCAGCAGCTTAGCCCGACTAGCGGGGACCTACAATGAGCAGTTCTTC. This translates into CASSLARLAGTYNEQFF.

This chain joins TRBV7-2 and TRBJ2-7; a possible D gene is TRBD2 (7 bases). This CDR3 is 15 amino acids long. Trimming removed 5 bases from V and 1 base from J, with 15 bases in between. Germline lookup yields CDR1 SGHTA and CDR2 FQGNSA. Written as DNA, the CDR3 is TGTGCCAGCAGCACTAAGGGGGGGCCTTCCTACGAGCAGTACTTC. Residues: CASSTKGGPSYEQYF.

The genes are TRBV7-6 and TRBJ2-7; D unclear. CDR3 length equals 14 residues. Trimming pared 1 base from V and 3 bases from J, leaving 10 bases between. Germline V CDR1 and CDR2: SGHVS, FNYEAQ. The CDR3 protein is CASSLGWTDYEQYF. The CDR3 DNA sequence: TGTGCCAGCAGCTTAGGCTGGACCGACTACGAGCAGTACTTC.

J is TRBJ2-1 and V is TRBV2, with 8 bases fitting TRBD1. V shed 7 bases, J shed 7 bases, and the junction held 9 bases outside the gene matches. Per the germline V gene, CDR1 is SNHLY and CDR2 is FYNNEI. CDR3 length: 14 residues. This chain's CDR3 is CASKGRTGTNEQFF. Written as DNA, the CDR3 is TGTGCCAGCAAAGGAAGGACAGGGACGAATGAGCAGTTCTTC.

V and J are TRBV15 and TRBJ2-7, with TRBD2 identical over 9 bases. There are 15 residues in the CDR3. Germline values: CDR1 LNHNV, CDR2 YYDKDF (reference sequence). V lost 1 base and J lost 0; bases outside the gene matches: 1. The CDR3 loop reads CATSRGLADSYEQYF. Written as DNA, the CDR3 is TGTGCCACCAGCAGAGGACTAGCGGACTCCTACGAGCAGTACTTC.

This clone was seen once. The CDR3 here is CASSQVSGGEETQYF. DNA for the CDR3: TGCGCCAGCAGCCAAGTTTCTGGCGGGGAAGAGACCCAGTACTTC. The rearrangement links TRBV4-3 to TRBJ2-5, with D maybe TRBD2 (6 bases). CDR1 and CDR2 (germline): LGHNA, YSLEER. The CDR3 extends over 15 amino acids. Trimming left V 1 base short and J 3 bases short, with 12 bases between.

The genes are TRBV5-1 and TRBJ2-1; D is uncertain. V lost 0 bases and J lost 3, with 7 bases in between. CDR1 and CDR2 (germline): SGHRS, YFSETQ. The CDR3 spans 14 residues. CDR3 in DNA: TGCGCCAGCAGCTTGGGTCTTCTCTACAATGAGCAGTTCTTC. Translation gives CASSLGLLYNEQFF. Full variable domain (missing parts from reference TRBV5-1 and TRBJ2-1): KAGVTQTPRYLIKTRGQQVTLSCSPISGHRSVSWYQQTPGQGLQFLFEYFSETQRNKGNFPGRFSGRQFSNSRSEMNVSTLELGDSALYLCASSLGLLYNEQFFGPGTRLTVL.

The chain combines TRBV29-1 with TRBJ1-2; perhaps TRBD1 as D (5 bases). CDR3 length equals 16 residues. Looked up from germline, CDR1 is SQVTM and CDR2 is ANQGSEA. Trimming left V 2 bases short and J 1 base short, with 17 bases between. The CDR3 protein is CSVERPGRNINYGYTF. CDR3 DNA: TGCAGCGTTGAAAGACCAGGGCGGAACATTAACTATGGCTACACCTTC.